This T cell receptor (beta chain) comes out of a study of cytomegalovirus exposure and HLA in healthy donors. Looking at the study overall: One earlier analysis, a look at roughly 170 million T cells, found about 110 million unique TCR beta sequences. Among the 398 genotyped donors, about 81% were placed in the Caucasian-associated ancestry cluster. The study's findings and limits: Cytomegalovirus status was reportedly diagnosed by the classifier with high sensitivity and specificity.

Germline V gene data show CDR1 as MGHDK and CDR2 as SYGVNS. This CDR3 has 18 amino acids. V was clipped by 6 bases and J by 4 bases; unmatched bases: 19. PCR used 60 Vbeta primers and 13 Jbeta primers. Sequencing used immunoSEQ multiplex PCR; TCRdb keeps in-frame clones, though not all of them. The data hold a few hundred thousand clones, with roughly four fifths observed a single time. Concerning this clone itself: Antigen unknown.

The genes are TRBV25-1 and TRBJ1-1; 8 nucleotides align to TRBD1. The sequence was obtained from a girl aged 2-10 years in good health and CMV-seronegative. Material for sequencing was PBMCs. The CDR3 DNA reads as TGTGCCAGCAGCGGGACCGGGACAGGATGGTTTTTCGGCACTGAAGCTTTCTTT. Translating it yields CASSGTGTGWFFGTEAFF.